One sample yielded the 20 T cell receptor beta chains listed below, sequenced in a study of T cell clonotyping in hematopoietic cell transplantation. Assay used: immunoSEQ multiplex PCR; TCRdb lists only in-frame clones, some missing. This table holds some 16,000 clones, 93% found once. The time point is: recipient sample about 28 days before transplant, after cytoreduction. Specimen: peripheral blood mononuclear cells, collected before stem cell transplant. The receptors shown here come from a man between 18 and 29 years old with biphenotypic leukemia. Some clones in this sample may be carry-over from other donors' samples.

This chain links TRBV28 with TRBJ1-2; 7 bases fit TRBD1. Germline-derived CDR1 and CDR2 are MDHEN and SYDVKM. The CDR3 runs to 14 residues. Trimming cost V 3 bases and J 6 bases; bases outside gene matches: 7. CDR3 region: CASSFGGTGDGYTF. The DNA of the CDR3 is TGTGCCAGCAGTTTTGGTGGTACAGGGGATGGCTACACCTTC.

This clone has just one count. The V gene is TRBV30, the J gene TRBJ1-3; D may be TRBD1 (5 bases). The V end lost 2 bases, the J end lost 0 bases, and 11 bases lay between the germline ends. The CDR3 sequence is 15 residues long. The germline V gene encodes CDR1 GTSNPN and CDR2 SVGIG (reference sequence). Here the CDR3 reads CAWSPPGFSGNTIYF. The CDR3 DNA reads TGTGCCTGGAGTCCCCCAGGGTTCTCTGGAAACACCATATATTTT.

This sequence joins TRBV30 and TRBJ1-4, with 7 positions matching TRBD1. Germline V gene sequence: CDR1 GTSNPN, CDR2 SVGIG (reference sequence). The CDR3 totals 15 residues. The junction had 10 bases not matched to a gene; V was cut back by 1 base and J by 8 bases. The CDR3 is CAWSGEGAPGEKLFF. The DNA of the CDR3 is TGTGCCTGGAGTGGCGAGGGGGCGCCTGGCGAAAAACTGTTTTTT.

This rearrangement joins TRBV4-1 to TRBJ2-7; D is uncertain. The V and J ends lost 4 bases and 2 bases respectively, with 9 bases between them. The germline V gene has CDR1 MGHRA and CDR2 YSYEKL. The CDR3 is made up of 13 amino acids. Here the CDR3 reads CASSRVGAYEQYF. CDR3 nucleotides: TGCGCCAGCAGCCGTGTCGGAGCCTACGAGCAGTACTTC.

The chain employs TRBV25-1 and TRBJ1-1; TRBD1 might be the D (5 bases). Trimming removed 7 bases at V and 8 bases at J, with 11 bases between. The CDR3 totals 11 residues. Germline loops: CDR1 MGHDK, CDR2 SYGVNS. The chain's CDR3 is CASNSGGEAFF. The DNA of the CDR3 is TGTGCCAGCAATTCCGGGGGGGAAGCTTTCTTT.

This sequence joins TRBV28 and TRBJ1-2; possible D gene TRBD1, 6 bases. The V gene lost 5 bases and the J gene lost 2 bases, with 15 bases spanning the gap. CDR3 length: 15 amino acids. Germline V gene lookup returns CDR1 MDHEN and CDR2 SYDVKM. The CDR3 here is CASSEYREGNYGYTF. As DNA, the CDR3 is TGTGCCAGCAGTGAATACAGGGAAGGCAACTATGGCTACACCTTC.

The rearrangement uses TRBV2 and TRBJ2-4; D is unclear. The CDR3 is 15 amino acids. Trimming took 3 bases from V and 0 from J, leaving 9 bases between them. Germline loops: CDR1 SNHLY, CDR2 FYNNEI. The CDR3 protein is CASSEGLLAKNIQYF. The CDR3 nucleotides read TGTGCCAGCAGTGAGGGCCTACTAGCCAAAAACATTCAGTACTTC.

The CDR3: CASSAPGTENEKLFF. DNA for the CDR3: TGTGCCAGCAGCGCCCCCGGGACAGAAAATGAAAAACTGTTTTTT. The gene calls are TRBV5-6 and TRBJ1-4; 7 nucleotides line up with TRBD1. From germline, CDR1 is SGHDT and CDR2 YYEEEE. V was clipped by 4 bases and J by 5 bases; unmatched bases: 8. The CDR3 sequence is 15 residues long.

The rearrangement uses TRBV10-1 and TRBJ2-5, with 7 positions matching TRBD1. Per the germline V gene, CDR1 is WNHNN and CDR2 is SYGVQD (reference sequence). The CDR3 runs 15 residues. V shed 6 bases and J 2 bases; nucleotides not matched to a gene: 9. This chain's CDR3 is CASSQGTAGQETQYF. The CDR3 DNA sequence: TGCGCCAGCAGCCAAGGGACAGCCGGGCAAGAGACCCAGTACTTC.

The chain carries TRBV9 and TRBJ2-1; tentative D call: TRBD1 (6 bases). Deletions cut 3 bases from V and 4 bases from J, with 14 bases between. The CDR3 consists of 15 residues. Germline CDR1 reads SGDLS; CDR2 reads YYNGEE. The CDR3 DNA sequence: TGTGCCAGCAGCGAGCACCCCACAGGGTACAATGAGCAGTTCTTC. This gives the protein CASSEHPTGYNEQFF. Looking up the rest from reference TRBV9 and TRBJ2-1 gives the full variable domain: DSGVTQTPKHLITATGQRVTLRCSPRSGDLSVYWYQQSLDQGLQFLIQYYNGEERAKGNILERFSAQQFPDLHSELNLSSLELGDSALYFCASSEHPTGYNEQFFGPGTRLTVL.

CDR3 coding DNA: TGTGCCAGCAGTTTTAGCTTGGGAACTGAAGCTTTCTTT. Protein product: CASSFSLGTEAFF. The chain links TRBV27 to TRBJ1-1; D is unresolved. Trimming left V 3 bases short and J 5 bases short, with 10 bases between. Germline V gene data show CDR1 as MNHEY and CDR2 as SMNVEV (reference sequence). The CDR3 extends over 13 amino acids.

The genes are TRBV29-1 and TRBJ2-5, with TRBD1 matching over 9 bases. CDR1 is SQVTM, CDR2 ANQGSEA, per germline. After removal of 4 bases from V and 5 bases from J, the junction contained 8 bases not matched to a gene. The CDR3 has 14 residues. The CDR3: CSVGDRVGGETQYF. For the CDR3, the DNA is TGCAGCGTTGGGGACAGGGTCGGGGGGGAGACCCAGTACTTC.

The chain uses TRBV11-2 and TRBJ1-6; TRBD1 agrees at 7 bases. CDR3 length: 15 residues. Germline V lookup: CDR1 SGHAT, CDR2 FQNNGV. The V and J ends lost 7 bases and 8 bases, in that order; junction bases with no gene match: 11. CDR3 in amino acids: CASTPSTGLHSPLHF. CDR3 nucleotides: TGTGCCAGCACCCCGTCGACAGGGCTCCATTCACCCCTCCACTTT.

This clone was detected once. The CDR3 DNA is TGCGCCAGCAGCGGGACAGGGGTGGGAGGGGCCAACGTCCTGACTTTC. It encodes CASSGTGVGGANVLTF. The rearrangement links TRBV5-1 to TRBJ2-6, with 10 bases aligning to TRBD1. The V segment lost 4 bases and the J segment 4 bases; nucleotides outside the gene matches: 5. The CDR3 totals 16 residues. CDR1 is SGHRS, CDR2 YFSETQ, per germline.

The CDR3 spells CASSLALAGGYNEQFF. The CDR3 region has the DNA TGTGCCAGCAGCTTAGCCCTAGCGGGGGGTTACAATGAGCAGTTCTTC. The chain links TRBV7-2 to TRBJ2-1; 11 nucleotides align to TRBD2. Germline CDR1 SGHTA, CDR2 FQGNSA. This CDR3 is 16 amino acids long. V gave up 0 bases and J gave up 4 bases; unmatched junction bases: 2. The complete variable domain, with remaining parts taken from reference TRBV7-2 and TRBJ2-1, reads GAGVSQSPSNKVTEKGKDVELRCDPISGHTALYWYRQSLGQGLEFLIYFQGNSAPDKSGLPSDRFSAERTGGSVSTLTIQRTQQEDSAVYLCASSLALAGGYNEQFFGPGTRLTVL.

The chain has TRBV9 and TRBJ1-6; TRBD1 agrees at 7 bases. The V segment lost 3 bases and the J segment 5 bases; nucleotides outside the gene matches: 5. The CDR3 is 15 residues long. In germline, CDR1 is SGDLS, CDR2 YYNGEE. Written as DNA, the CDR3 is TGTGCCAGCAGCGGCGGGACAGTAGATAATTCACCCCTCCACTTT. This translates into CASSGGTVDNSPLHF.

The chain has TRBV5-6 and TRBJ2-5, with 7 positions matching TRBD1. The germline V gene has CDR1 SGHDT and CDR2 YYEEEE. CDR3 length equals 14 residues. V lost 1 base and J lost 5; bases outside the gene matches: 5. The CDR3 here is CASSLKTGFETQYF. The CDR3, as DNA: TGTGCCAGCAGCTTGAAGACAGGGTTCGAGACCCAGTACTTC.

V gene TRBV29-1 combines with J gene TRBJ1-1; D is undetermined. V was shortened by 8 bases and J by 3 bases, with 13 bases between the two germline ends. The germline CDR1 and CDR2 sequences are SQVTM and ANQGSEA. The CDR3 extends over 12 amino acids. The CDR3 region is CSPVDLHTEAFF. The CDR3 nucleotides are TGCAGCCCTGTCGACCTCCACACTGAAGCTTTCTTT.

The CDR3 DNA is TGTGCCAGCAGCGTACGGGACAGGGAAGCGCAGTACTTC. This translates into CASSVRDREAQYF. The chain is built from TRBV9 and TRBJ2-7; TRBD1 agrees at 9 bases. The germline CDR1 and CDR2 sequences are SGDLS and YYNGEE. With V trimmed by 1 base and J by 9 bases, 5 bases remained unmatched. The CDR3 extends over 13 amino acids.

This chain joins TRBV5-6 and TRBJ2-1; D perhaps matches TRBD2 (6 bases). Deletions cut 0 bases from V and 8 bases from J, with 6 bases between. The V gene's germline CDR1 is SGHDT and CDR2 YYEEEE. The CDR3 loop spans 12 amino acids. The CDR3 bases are TGTGCCAGCAGCTTGGGGGACTATGAGCAGTTCTTC. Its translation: CASSLGDYEQFF.